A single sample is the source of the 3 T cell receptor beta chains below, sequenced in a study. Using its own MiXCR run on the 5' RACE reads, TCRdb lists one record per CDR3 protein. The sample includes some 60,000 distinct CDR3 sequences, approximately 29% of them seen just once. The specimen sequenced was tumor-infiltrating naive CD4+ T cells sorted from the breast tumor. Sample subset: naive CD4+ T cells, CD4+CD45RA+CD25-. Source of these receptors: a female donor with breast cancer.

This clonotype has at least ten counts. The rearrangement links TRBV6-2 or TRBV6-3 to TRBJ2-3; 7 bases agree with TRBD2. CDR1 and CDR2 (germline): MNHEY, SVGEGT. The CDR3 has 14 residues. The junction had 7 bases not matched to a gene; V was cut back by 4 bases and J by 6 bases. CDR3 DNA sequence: TGTGCCAGCAGTTGGACTAGTTTCGACGATACGCAGTATTTT. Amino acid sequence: CASSWTSFDDTQYF.

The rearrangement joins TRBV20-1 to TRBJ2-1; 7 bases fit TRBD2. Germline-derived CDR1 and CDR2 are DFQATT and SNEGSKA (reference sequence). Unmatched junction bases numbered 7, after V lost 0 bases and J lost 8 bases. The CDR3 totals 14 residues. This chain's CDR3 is CSARDLPSGDEQFF. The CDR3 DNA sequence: TGCAGTGCTAGAGATCTCCCCAGCGGGGATGAGCAGTTCTTC.

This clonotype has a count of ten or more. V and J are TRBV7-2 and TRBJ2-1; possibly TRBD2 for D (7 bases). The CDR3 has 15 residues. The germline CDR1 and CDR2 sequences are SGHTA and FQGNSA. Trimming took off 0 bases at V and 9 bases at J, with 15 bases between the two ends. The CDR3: CASSLAGGGAFEQFF. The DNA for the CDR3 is TGTGCCAGCAGCTTAGCAGGAGGGGGGGCCTTTGAGCAGTTCTTC.